This is a list of T cell receptor beta chains from one sample in a study of cytomegalovirus exposure and HLA in healthy donors. The method was immunoSEQ multiplex PCR; TCRdb's version includes in-frame clones alone and lacks a portion of them. Here the sample spans some 71,000 clones, about 67% being singletons. Sequencing was performed on PBMCs. These receptors were taken from a man in his forties or fifties in good health and CMV-seropositive. Each CDR3 is given with its conserved first and last residue. The order of the fields is CDR3 protein, CDR3 DNA, clone size, V gene, J gene, D gene, CDR3 length. The D gene is left open where the match is weak. The listing skips clone size in some rows; elsewhere it reads once, few, many or a size class.

CDR3 protein: CASSLSSGTSTDTQYF; CDR3 DNA: TGTGCCAGCAGCCTCAGCTCCGGGACTAGCACAGATACGCAGTATTTT; clone size: few; V gene: TRBV14; J gene: TRBJ2-3; D gene: NA; CDR3 length: 16
CDR3 protein: CASSLQFSPLHF; CDR3 DNA: TGTGCCAGCAGCTTGCAATTCTCACCCCTCCACTTT; clone size: NA; V gene: TRBV5-6; J gene: TRBJ1-6; D gene: NA; CDR3 length: 12
CDR3 protein: CASSSLQGPNSPLHF; CDR3 DNA: TGTGCCAGCAGTTCTCTACAGGGGCCTAATTCACCCCTCCACTTT; clone size: NA; V gene: TRBV27; J gene: TRBJ1-6; D gene: TRBD1; CDR3 length: 15
CDR3 protein: CASSLDRGGDTQYF; CDR3 DNA: TGCGCCAGCAGCTTAGACAGGGGAGGGGATACGCAGTATTTT; clone size: NA; V gene: TRBV5-1; J gene: TRBJ2-3; D gene: NA; CDR3 length: 14
CDR3 protein: CASGSLGGANVLTF; CDR3 DNA: TGTGCTAGTGGCAGCCTCGGGGGGGCCAACGTCCTGACTTTC; clone size: NA; V gene: TRBV12-5; J gene: TRBJ2-6; D gene: NA; CDR3 length: 14
CDR3 protein: CASSSQGRTEAFF; CDR3 DNA: TGTGCCAGCAGTTCCCAGGGCCGAACTGAAGCTTTCTTT; clone size: NA; V gene: TRBV27; J gene: TRBJ1-1; D gene: NA; CDR3 length: 13
CDR3 protein: CASSQDDGEAFF; CDR3 DNA: TGCGCCAGCAGCCAAGATGACGGGGAGGCTTTCTTT; clone size: few; V gene: TRBV4-1; J gene: TRBJ1-1; D gene: NA; CDR3 length: 12
CDR3 protein: CASSLASTSSAEWFF; CDR3 DNA: TGCGCCAGCAGCTTGGCTTCGACTAGCTCCGCGGAGTGGTTCTTC; clone size: NA; V gene: TRBV5-1; J gene: TRBJ2-1; D gene: TRBD2; CDR3 length: 15
CDR3 protein: CASSQDTQEGREQFF; CDR3 DNA: TGCGCCAGCAGCCAAGATACCCAGGAGGGGCGTGAGCAGTTCTTC; clone size: NA; V gene: TRBV4-3; J gene: TRBJ2-1; D gene: NA; CDR3 length: 15
CDR3 protein: CASGLPATGRNEQFF; CDR3 DNA: TGTGCTAGTGGTTTGCCGGCGACAGGTAGGAATGAGCAGTTCTTC; clone size: few; V gene: TRBV12-5; J gene: TRBJ2-1; D gene: NA; CDR3 length: 15
CDR3 protein: CASSLVGLDKNIQYF; CDR3 DNA: TGTGCCAGCAGCTTAGTGGGGCTTGACAAAAACATTCAGTACTTC; clone size: NA; V gene: TRBV7-8; J gene: TRBJ2-4; D gene: NA; CDR3 length: 15
CDR3 protein: CASTRGIDEKLFF; CDR3 DNA: TGTGCCAGTACGCGGGGGATCGATGAAAAACTGTTTTTT; clone size: NA; V gene: TRBV28; J gene: TRBJ1-4; D gene: NA; CDR3 length: 13
CDR3 protein: CATSRDRGQETQYF; CDR3 DNA: TGTGCCACCAGCAGAGATCGAGGTCAAGAGACCCAGTACTTC; clone size: NA; V gene: TRBV15; J gene: TRBJ2-5; D gene: NA; CDR3 length: 14
CDR3 protein: CASSLGQIYEQYF; CDR3 DNA: TGTGCCAGCAGCCTTGGACAGATCTACGAGCAGTACTTC; clone size: NA; V gene: TRBV7-2; J gene: TRBJ2-7; D gene: NA; CDR3 length: 13
CDR3 protein: CASSGRGDTEAFF; CDR3 DNA: TGCGCCAGCAGCGGCCGGGGGGATACTGAAGCTTTCTTT; clone size: NA; V gene: TRBV4-3; J gene: TRBJ1-1; D gene: NA; CDR3 length: 13
CDR3 protein: CASSFVQGENTEAFF; CDR3 DNA: TGCGCCAGCAGCTTTGTACAGGGGGAGAACACTGAAGCTTTCTTT; clone size: NA; V gene: TRBV5-1; J gene: TRBJ1-1; D gene: TRBD1; CDR3 length: 15
CDR3 protein: CASTRDSLKNQPQHF; CDR3 DNA: TGTGCCAGCACTAGGGACAGCCTCAAAAATCAGCCCCAGCATTTT; clone size: NA; V gene: TRBV28; J gene: TRBJ1-5; D gene: TRBD1; CDR3 length: 15
CDR3 protein: CASSRAGEYDGYTF; CDR3 DNA: TGTGCCAGCTCACGGGCAGGGGAATACGATGGCTACACCTTC; clone size: NA; V gene: TRBV18; J gene: TRBJ1-2; D gene: NA; CDR3 length: 14
CDR3 protein: CASKPTVGAEAFF; CDR3 DNA: TGTGCCAGCAAACCGACCGTGGGAGCTGAAGCTTTCTTT; clone size: NA; V gene: TRBV27; J gene: TRBJ1-1; D gene: NA; CDR3 length: 13
CDR3 protein: CASSVWGGAIMNTEAFF; CDR3 DNA: TGTGCCAGCAGTGTTTGGGGGGGGGCGATTATGAACACTGAAGCTTTCTTT; clone size: NA; V gene: TRBV6-1; J gene: TRBJ1-1; D gene: NA; CDR3 length: 17
CDR3 protein: CASSAGRGQDGYTF; CDR3 DNA: TGTGCCAGCAGTGCGGGCAGGGGGCAAGATGGCTACACCTTC; clone size: NA; V gene: TRBV28; J gene: TRBJ1-2; D gene: TRBD1; CDR3 length: 14
CDR3 protein: CASSEMGANTIYF; CDR3 DNA: TGTGCCAGCAGTGAGATGGGGGCAAACACCATATATTTT; clone size: NA; V gene: TRBV2; J gene: TRBJ1-3; D gene: NA; CDR3 length: 13
CDR3 protein: CASSSDRGANEKLFF; CDR3 DNA: TGTGCCAGCAGCTCAGACAGGGGTGCTAATGAAAAACTGTTTTTT; clone size: NA; V gene: TRBV7-2; J gene: TRBJ1-4; D gene: TRBD1; CDR3 length: 15
CDR3 protein: CAFNRPPEPEAFF; CDR3 DNA: TGTGCCTTCAACAGGCCGCCGGAGCCTGAAGCTTTCTTT; clone size: medium-sized; V gene: TRBV30; J gene: TRBJ1-1; D gene: NA; CDR3 length: 13
CDR3 protein: CAWSVRRRAGLVDTQYF; CDR3 DNA: TGTGCCTGGAGTGTAAGGCGGCGTGCGGGGTTGGTAGATACGCAGTATTTT; clone size: few; V gene: TRBV30; J gene: TRBJ2-3; D gene: NA; CDR3 length: 17
CDR3 protein: CASSQDLLGSTEAFF; CDR3 DNA: TGTGCCAGCAGCCAAGACCTACTTGGGAGCACTGAAGCTTTCTTT; clone size: NA; V gene: TRBV14; J gene: TRBJ1-1; D gene: NA; CDR3 length: 15
CDR3 protein: CSVVGRGTYEQYF; CDR3 DNA: TGCAGCGTTGTCGGCAGGGGGACCTACGAGCAGTACTTC; clone size: NA; V gene: TRBV29-1; J gene: TRBJ2-7; D gene: TRBD1; CDR3 length: 13
CDR3 protein: CASSEGQYGYTF; CDR3 DNA: TGCGCCAGCAGCGAGGGACAGTATGGCTACACCTTC; clone size: once; V gene: TRBV5-1; J gene: TRBJ1-2; D gene: TRBD1; CDR3 length: 12
CDR3 protein: CASRMRQGAAEQFF; CDR3 DNA: TGTGCCAGCAGAATGAGACAGGGGGCTGCTGAGCAGTTCTTC; clone size: NA; V gene: TRBV6-5; J gene: TRBJ2-1; D gene: TRBD1; CDR3 length: 14
CDR3 protein: CAISAAGSDEQFF; CDR3 DNA: TGTGCCATCAGTGCGGCGGGAAGTGATGAGCAGTTCTTC; clone size: few; V gene: TRBV10-3; J gene: TRBJ2-1; D gene: NA; CDR3 length: 13
CDR3 protein: CASSLGILNVGTMNTEAFF; CDR3 DNA: TGCGCCAGCAGCTTGGGCATCTTGAACGTTGGCACGATGAACACTGAAGCTTTCTTT; clone size: NA; V gene: TRBV5-1; J gene: TRBJ1-1; D gene: NA; CDR3 length: 19
CDR3 protein: CASSLQGAGLETQYF; CDR3 DNA: TGTGCCAGCAGCTTGCAGGGGGCGGGGTTGGAGACCCAGTACTTC; clone size: NA; V gene: TRBV5-6; J gene: TRBJ2-5; D gene: TRBD1; CDR3 length: 15
CDR3 protein: CASRAGHQETQYF; CDR3 DNA: TGTGCCAGCAGGGCCGGACATCAAGAGACCCAGTACTTC; clone size: few; V gene: TRBV2; J gene: TRBJ2-5; D gene: NA; CDR3 length: 13
CDR3 protein: CASSLGTSPQETQYF; CDR3 DNA: TGCGCCAGCAGCTTGGGGACTAGTCCTCAAGAGACCCAGTACTTC; clone size: NA; V gene: TRBV5-1; J gene: TRBJ2-5; D gene: TRBD2; CDR3 length: 15
CDR3 protein: CASRETGGPTYEQYF; CDR3 DNA: TGTGCCAGCCGTGAAACAGGGGGCCCGACCTACGAGCAGTACTTC; clone size: NA; V gene: TRBV27; J gene: TRBJ2-7; D gene: TRBD1; CDR3 length: 15
CDR3 protein: CASSLSSGQGKQPQHF; CDR3 DNA: TGTGCCAGCAGCTTGAGTTCGGGTCAGGGCAAACAGCCCCAGCATTTT; clone size: NA; V gene: TRBV5-8; J gene: TRBJ1-5; D gene: NA; CDR3 length: 16
CDR3 protein: CASSKPGQGLGVDTQYF; CDR3 DNA: TGTGCCAGCAGCAAGCCGGGACAGGGTCTAGGTGTAGATACGCAGTATTTT; clone size: NA; V gene: TRBV5-4; J gene: TRBJ2-3; D gene: TRBD1; CDR3 length: 17
CDR3 protein: CASSPPSRSSTDTQYF; CDR3 DNA: TGTGCCAGCTCACCACCCTCTCGGTCTAGCACAGATACGCAGTATTTT; clone size: NA; V gene: TRBV18; J gene: TRBJ2-3; D gene: NA; CDR3 length: 16
CDR3 protein: CAWSVLNTEAFF; CDR3 DNA: TGTGCCTGGAGTGTTCTAAACACTGAAGCTTTCTTT; clone size: few; V gene: TRBV30; J gene: TRBJ1-1; D gene: NA; CDR3 length: 12
CDR3 protein: CASSYSIASAYEQYF; CDR3 DNA: TGTGCCAGCAGTTACTCGATCGCCAGCGCCTACGAGCAGTACTTC; clone size: NA; V gene: TRBV6-5; J gene: TRBJ2-7; D gene: NA; CDR3 length: 15
CDR3 protein: CASSWGQPNQPQHF; CDR3 DNA: TGTGCCAGCAGCTGGGGGCAGCCAAATCAGCCCCAGCATTTT; clone size: NA; V gene: TRBV7-9; J gene: TRBJ1-5; D gene: NA; CDR3 length: 14
CDR3 protein: CASRKTLALGGRVYF; CDR3 DNA: TGTGCCAGCAGAAAAACACTTGCTCTAGGGGGCAGGGTATACTTC; clone size: NA; V gene: TRBV4-2; J gene: TRBJ2-7; D gene: TRBD1; CDR3 length: 15
CDR3 protein: CASSQPGPTYEQYF; CDR3 DNA: TGTGCCAGCAGTCAACCGGGTCCTACCTACGAGCAGTACTTC; clone size: NA; V gene: TRBV25-1; J gene: TRBJ2-7; D gene: NA; CDR3 length: 14
CDR3 protein: CASSDRDSTDTQYF; CDR3 DNA: TGTGCCAGCAGTGACAGGGATAGCACAGATACGCAGTATTTT; clone size: NA; V gene: TRBV6-5; J gene: TRBJ2-3; D gene: TRBD1; CDR3 length: 14
CDR3 protein: CASSVLQGGTDTQYF; CDR3 DNA: TGTGCCAGCAGCGTTCTACAGGGCGGTACAGATACGCAGTATTTT; clone size: NA; V gene: TRBV9; J gene: TRBJ2-3; D gene: NA; CDR3 length: 15
CDR3 protein: CSVVQGPLNEQFF; CDR3 DNA: TGCAGCGTGGTACAGGGGCCCCTCAATGAGCAGTTCTTC; clone size: NA; V gene: TRBV29-1; J gene: TRBJ2-1; D gene: TRBD1; CDR3 length: 13
CDR3 protein: CASSFSRTEKFYEQYF; CDR3 DNA: TGTGCCAGCAGCTTTTCGAGGACAGAAAAATTCTACGAGCAGTACTTC; clone size: NA; V gene: TRBV7-9; J gene: TRBJ2-7; D gene: NA; CDR3 length: 16
CDR3 protein: CASSRGDQSSYEQYF; CDR3 DNA: TGTGCCAGCAGCCGGGGAGACCAAAGCTCCTACGAGCAGTACTTC; clone size: NA; V gene: TRBV7-9; J gene: TRBJ2-7; D gene: NA; CDR3 length: 15
CDR3 protein: CASSQETGLAGGPSTDTQYF; CDR3 DNA: TGCGCCAGCAGCCAAGAGACGGGACTAGCGGGGGGACCTAGCACAGATACGCAGTATTTT; clone size: NA; V gene: TRBV4-1; J gene: TRBJ2-3; D gene: TRBD2; CDR3 length: 20
CDR3 protein: CAWSPGTATYEQYF; CDR3 DNA: TGTGCCTGGAGCCCGGGGACAGCAACCTACGAGCAGTACTTC; clone size: few; V gene: TRBV30; J gene: TRBJ2-7; D gene: TRBD1; CDR3 length: 14
CDR3 protein: CASSWDSEGTEAFF; CDR3 DNA: TGTGCCAGCAGCTGGGACTCCGAGGGGACTGAAGCTTTCTTT; clone size: NA; V gene: TRBV6-5; J gene: TRBJ1-1; D gene: NA; CDR3 length: 14
CDR3 protein: CASSFTQINQETQYF; CDR3 DNA: TGTGCCAGCAGTTTTACACAAATAAACCAAGAGACCCAGTACTTC; clone size: NA; V gene: TRBV28; J gene: TRBJ2-5; D gene: NA; CDR3 length: 15
CDR3 protein: CASSPVRGQLNTEAFF; CDR3 DNA: TGTGCCAGCAGCCCGGTCCGAGGGCAGTTGAACACTGAAGCTTTCTTT; clone size: NA; V gene: TRBV5-4; J gene: TRBJ1-1; D gene: NA; CDR3 length: 16
CDR3 protein: CASSLEGGGYGANVLTF; CDR3 DNA: TGTGCCAGCAGCTTAGAGGGAGGGGGTTATGGGGCCAACGTCCTGACTTTC; clone size: NA; V gene: TRBV7-8; J gene: TRBJ2-6; D gene: NA; CDR3 length: 17
CDR3 protein: CASSPQSGNTGELFF; CDR3 DNA: TGTGCCAGCTCACCTCAATCAGGGAACACCGGGGAGCTGTTTTTT; clone size: NA; V gene: TRBV18; J gene: TRBJ2-2; D gene: NA; CDR3 length: 15
CDR3 protein: CASSPGQGAGDTQYF; CDR3 DNA: TGTGCTAGCAGCCCGGGACAGGGGGCGGGAGATACGCAGTATTTT; clone size: NA; V gene: TRBV7-7; J gene: TRBJ2-3; D gene: TRBD1; CDR3 length: 15
CDR3 protein: CATSRERDNYEQYF; CDR3 DNA: TGTGCCACCAGCAGAGAGAGGGACAACTACGAGCAGTACTTC; clone size: NA; V gene: TRBV15; J gene: TRBJ2-7; D gene: NA; CDR3 length: 14
CDR3 protein: CASRTGQGEQPQHF; CDR3 DNA: TGTGCCAGTAGGACCGGACAGGGCGAGCAGCCCCAGCATTTT; clone size: NA; V gene: TRBV19; J gene: TRBJ1-5; D gene: TRBD1; CDR3 length: 14
CDR3 protein: CASGLQGSNEKLFF; CDR3 DNA: TGTGCTAGTGGGCTACAGGGCTCAAATGAAAAACTGTTTTTT; clone size: once; V gene: TRBV12-5; J gene: TRBJ1-4; D gene: NA; CDR3 length: 14
CDR3 protein: CASSLTRQETQYF; CDR3 DNA: TGTGCCAGCAGCTTAACCAGGCAAGAGACCCAGTACTTC; clone size: NA; V gene: TRBV7-2; J gene: TRBJ2-5; D gene: NA; CDR3 length: 13